This TCR beta chain was captured by sequencing in a study of blood T cell repertoires in COVID-19. Individuals aged 18 to 89 years were recruited from roughly 22 US areas. Cohorts were determined from participant-reported clinical history. The CDR3 is 15 residues long. The V and J ends lost 5 bases and 4 bases respectively, with 14 bases between them. CDR1 and CDR2 (germline): SGHVS, FQNEAQ. Method: immunoSEQ multiplex PCR; TCRdb's copy keeps in-frame clones and lacks some. The table lists 270,000 or so clones, roughly nine tenths of them singletons. V usage is TRBV7-8 and J usage is TRBJ2-2; maybe TRBD2 (6 bases). This clonotype was sampled from a young woman who had recovered from COVID-19. The material sequenced was PBMCs or T cells enriched from blood (not recorded which). CDR3 sequence reads: CASSPRGTPTGELFF. The CDR3 DNA is TGTGCCAGCAGCCCCCGGGGGACCCCCACCGGGGAGCTGTTTTTT. Full variable domain (remainder filled in from reference TRBV7-8 and TRBJ2-2): GAGVSQSPRYKVAKRGQDVALRCDPISGHVSLFWYQQALGQGPEFLTYFQNEAQLDKSGLPSDRFFAERPEGSVSTLKIQRTQQEDSAVYLCASSPRGTPTGELFFGEGSRLTVL.